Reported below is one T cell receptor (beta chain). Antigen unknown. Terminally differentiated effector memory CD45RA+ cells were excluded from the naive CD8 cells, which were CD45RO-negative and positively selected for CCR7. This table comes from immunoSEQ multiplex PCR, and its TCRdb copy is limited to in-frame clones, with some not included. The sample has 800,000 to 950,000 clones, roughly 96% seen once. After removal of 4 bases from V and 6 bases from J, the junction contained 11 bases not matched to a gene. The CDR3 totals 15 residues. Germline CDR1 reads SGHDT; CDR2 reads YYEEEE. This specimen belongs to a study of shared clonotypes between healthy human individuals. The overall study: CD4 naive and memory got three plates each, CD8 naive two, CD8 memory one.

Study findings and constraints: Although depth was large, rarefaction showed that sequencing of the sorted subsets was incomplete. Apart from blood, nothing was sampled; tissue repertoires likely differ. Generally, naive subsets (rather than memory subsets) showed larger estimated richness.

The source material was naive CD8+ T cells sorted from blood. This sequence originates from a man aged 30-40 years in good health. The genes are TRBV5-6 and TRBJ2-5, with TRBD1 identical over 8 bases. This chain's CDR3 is CASSIPQGAKKTQYF. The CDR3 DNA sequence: TGTGCCAGCAGCATTCCTCAGGGGGCGAAAAAGACCCAGTACTTC.